The TCR beta chain under discussion was sequenced for a study of T cell responses to AZD1222 COVID-19 vaccine. The study's findings and limits: Spike as a whole was targeted by vaccine-associated CD4 TCRs, dominant at 160-218 and 743-854. Unmutated variant regions are reportedly the target of nearly half of TCRs that are spike-specific. Most donors were white British, females outnumbered males, and clonal diversity was possibly underestimated.

Remarks on this clone: The antigen is undetermined.

Libraries were prepared by immunoSEQ multiplex PCR; TCRdb keeps only in-frame clonotypes and omits some of them. The sample lists about 180,000 clones; around 90% were seen once. Looked up from germline, CDR1 is SGHNT and CDR2 is YYREEE (reference sequence). V lost 3 bases, J lost 0 bases, and 4 bases lay in between. The CDR3 covers 13 residues. Source: peripheral blood, taken 28 days after the second AZD1222 dose. This receptor was taken from an adult who received the AZD1222 COVID-19 vaccine. The rearrangement links TRBV5-4 to TRBJ1-5; D remains unclear. The CDR3 reads CASSSYSNQPQHF. CDR3 coding DNA: TGTGCCAGCAGCTCCTATAGCAATCAGCCCCAGCATTTT.